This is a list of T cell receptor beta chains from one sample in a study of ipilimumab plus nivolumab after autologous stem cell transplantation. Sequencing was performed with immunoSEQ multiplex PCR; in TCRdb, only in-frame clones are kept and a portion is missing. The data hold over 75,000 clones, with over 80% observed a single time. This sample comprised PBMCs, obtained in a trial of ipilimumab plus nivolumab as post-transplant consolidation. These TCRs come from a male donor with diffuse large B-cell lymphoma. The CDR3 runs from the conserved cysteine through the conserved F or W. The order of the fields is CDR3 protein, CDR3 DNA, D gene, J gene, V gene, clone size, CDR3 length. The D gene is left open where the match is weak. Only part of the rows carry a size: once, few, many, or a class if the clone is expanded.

cdr3_aa: CASLPMPGGEQYF
cdr3_nt: TGCGCCAGCCTACCTATGCCAGGGGGCGAGCAGTACTTC
d_call: TRBD1
j_call: TRBJ2-7
v_call: TRBV5-1
clone_size: -
cdr3_length: 13

cdr3_aa: CASSLTGVTEAFF
cdr3_nt: TGTGCCAGCAGCTTGACAGGTGTCACTGAAGCTTTCTTT
d_call: -
j_call: TRBJ1-1
v_call: TRBV5-4
clone_size: -
cdr3_length: 13

cdr3_aa: CASSFTGLTGNEQFF
cdr3_nt: TGTGCCAGCAGTTTTACAGGGTTGACTGGCAATGAGCAGTTCTTC
d_call: -
j_call: TRBJ2-1
v_call: TRBV6-5
clone_size: -
cdr3_length: 15

cdr3_aa: CGGRGLRGGYEQYF
cdr3_nt: TGCGGGGGCAGGGGACTTCGGGGAGGCTACGAGCAGTACTTC
d_call: -
j_call: TRBJ2-7
v_call: TRBV2
clone_size: once
cdr3_length: 14

cdr3_aa: CASSLGGALDNEQFF
cdr3_nt: TGTGCCAGCAGCTTGGGAGGGGCCTTAGACAATGAGCAGTTCTTC
d_call: -
j_call: TRBJ2-1
v_call: TRBV5-4
clone_size: -
cdr3_length: 15

cdr3_aa: CASSLRGPGNQPQHF
cdr3_nt: TGTGCCAGCAGCTTGAGGGGCCCCGGTAATCAGCCCCAGCATTTT
d_call: -
j_call: TRBJ1-5
v_call: TRBV5-5
clone_size: -
cdr3_length: 15

cdr3_aa: CASSPGEGRSAFF
cdr3_nt: TGTGCCAGCAGCCCAGGCGAGGGCCGCTCAGCTTTCTTT
d_call: -
j_call: TRBJ1-1
v_call: TRBV7-9
clone_size: -
cdr3_length: 13

cdr3_aa: CASSTMTAQETQYF
cdr3_nt: TGTGCCAGCTCTACCATGACGGCCCAAGAGACCCAGTACTTC
d_call: -
j_call: TRBJ2-5
v_call: TRBV18
clone_size: few
cdr3_length: 14

cdr3_aa: CACRPYGTGLYTF
cdr3_nt: TGTGCCTGCCGCCCTTATGGGACCGGGCTTTACACCTTC
d_call: -
j_call: TRBJ1-2
v_call: TRBV30
clone_size: -
cdr3_length: 13

cdr3_aa: CASSEAPTGANEKLFF
cdr3_nt: TGTGCCAGCAGTGAAGCCCCGACAGGGGCTAATGAAAAACTGTTTTTT
d_call: TRBD1
j_call: TRBJ1-4
v_call: TRBV2
clone_size: -
cdr3_length: 16

cdr3_aa: CASSQPTGESNYGYTF
cdr3_nt: TGTGCCAGCAGTCAACCGACAGGGGAAAGTAACTATGGCTACACCTTC
d_call: TRBD1
j_call: TRBJ1-2
v_call: TRBV6-6
clone_size: -
cdr3_length: 16

cdr3_aa: CASSRTGTRANTGELFF
cdr3_nt: TGTGCCAGCAGCCGCACTGGGACAAGAGCTAACACCGGGGAGCTGTTTTTT
d_call: -
j_call: TRBJ2-2
v_call: TRBV7-8
clone_size: -
cdr3_length: 17

cdr3_aa: CASSPAGGTQHF
cdr3_nt: TGTGCCAGCAGTCCTGCCGGGGGGACCCAGCATTTT
d_call: -
j_call: TRBJ1-5
v_call: TRBV27
clone_size: -
cdr3_length: 12

cdr3_aa: CASSVRGTMTTEAFF
cdr3_nt: TGTGCCAGCAGCGTCCGTGGGACAATGACAACCGAAGCTTTCTTT
d_call: -
j_call: TRBJ1-1
v_call: TRBV11-2
clone_size: once
cdr3_length: 15

cdr3_aa: CASSVADTTLTDTQYF
cdr3_nt: TGCGCCAGCAGTGTTGCGGACACCACTCTCACAGATACGCAGTATTTT
d_call: -
j_call: TRBJ2-3
v_call: TRBV10-2
clone_size: once
cdr3_length: 16

cdr3_aa: CASSLNSGLNTEAFF
cdr3_nt: TGCGCCAGCAGCTTGAATTCGGGGTTGAACACTGAAGCTTTCTTT
d_call: -
j_call: TRBJ1-1
v_call: TRBV5-1
clone_size: -
cdr3_length: 15

cdr3_aa: CASSEPTAPIVNTIYF
cdr3_nt: TGTGCCAGCAGCGAACCCACGGCGCCTATCGTAAACACCATATATTTT
d_call: -
j_call: TRBJ1-3
v_call: TRBV11-3
clone_size: -
cdr3_length: 16

cdr3_aa: CASSVTSYEQYF
cdr3_nt: TGTGCCAGCAGCGTCACAAGCTACGAGCAGTACTTC
d_call: -
j_call: TRBJ2-7
v_call: TRBV2
clone_size: few
cdr3_length: 12

cdr3_aa: CASSPVGRLPGNTIYF
cdr3_nt: TGTGCCAGCAGCCCCGTGGGCAGGTTACCTGGAAACACCATATATTTT
d_call: -
j_call: TRBJ1-3
v_call: TRBV7-2
clone_size: -
cdr3_length: 16

cdr3_aa: CASSLETGAGGEQYF
cdr3_nt: TGTGCCAGCAGCTTAGAAACAGGGGCTGGAGGCGAGCAGTACTTC
d_call: TRBD1
j_call: TRBJ2-7
v_call: TRBV7-6
clone_size: once
cdr3_length: 15

cdr3_aa: CASSPTSGAYNEQFF
cdr3_nt: TGTGCCAGCAGCCCAACTAGCGGGGCCTACAATGAGCAGTTCTTC
d_call: TRBD2
j_call: TRBJ2-1
v_call: TRBV7-9
clone_size: -
cdr3_length: 15

cdr3_aa: CASSRQVWLDIQYF
cdr3_nt: TGTGCCAGTAGCAGACAGGTTTGGTTGGACATTCAGTACTTC
d_call: -
j_call: TRBJ2-4
v_call: TRBV19
clone_size: -
cdr3_length: 14

cdr3_aa: CASSLASSYNSPLHF
cdr3_nt: TGTGCCAGCAGTTTAGCCAGCTCCTATAATTCACCCCTCCACTTT
d_call: -
j_call: TRBJ1-6
v_call: TRBV27
clone_size: once
cdr3_length: 15

cdr3_aa: CASSLGRSGNTIYF
cdr3_nt: TGTGCCAGCAGCTTAGGTCGCTCTGGAAACACCATATATTTT
d_call: -
j_call: TRBJ1-3
v_call: TRBV7-9
clone_size: -
cdr3_length: 14

cdr3_aa: CASSLDAGSTEAFF
cdr3_nt: TGTGCCAGCAGCTTAGATGCGGGGAGCACTGAAGCTTTCTTT
d_call: -
j_call: TRBJ1-1
v_call: TRBV11-1
clone_size: few
cdr3_length: 14

cdr3_aa: CASSSLTGPSGNTIYF
cdr3_nt: TGTGCCAGCAGCTCCCTAACAGGTCCCTCTGGAAACACCATATATTTT
d_call: -
j_call: TRBJ1-3
v_call: TRBV11-2
clone_size: -
cdr3_length: 16

cdr3_aa: CASSLTHSNQPQHF
cdr3_nt: TGTGCCAGCAGCTTAACACATAGCAATCAGCCCCAGCATTTT
d_call: -
j_call: TRBJ1-5
v_call: TRBV7-2
clone_size: -
cdr3_length: 14

cdr3_aa: CASSQVPGAVTDTQYF
cdr3_nt: TGTGCCAGCAGCCAAGTACCGGGGGCGGTGACAGATACGCAGTATTTT
d_call: -
j_call: TRBJ2-3
v_call: TRBV4-2
clone_size: -
cdr3_length: 16

cdr3_aa: CASQEGAGSNQPQHF
cdr3_nt: TGTGCCAGCCAAGAGGGGGCGGGTAGCAATCAGCCCCAGCATTTT
d_call: TRBD1
j_call: TRBJ1-5
v_call: TRBV7-9
clone_size: -
cdr3_length: 15

cdr3_aa: CASSEGLAKDTQYF
cdr3_nt: TGTGCCAGCAGCGAGGGACTAGCCAAGGATACGCAGTATTTT
d_call: TRBD2
j_call: TRBJ2-3
v_call: TRBV5-4
clone_size: -
cdr3_length: 14

cdr3_aa: CASSSYTDTQYF
cdr3_nt: TGTGCCAGCAGCTCCTACACAGATACGCAGTATTTT
d_call: -
j_call: TRBJ2-3
v_call: TRBV7-2
clone_size: -
cdr3_length: 12

cdr3_aa: CAWSVEGLLGGYTF
cdr3_nt: TGTGCCTGGAGTGTAGAGGGGTTATTAGGTGGCTACACCTTC
d_call: -
j_call: TRBJ1-2
v_call: TRBV30
clone_size: once
cdr3_length: 14

cdr3_aa: CASSLAMGGSGNTIYF
cdr3_nt: TGTGCCAGCAGCTTGGCTATGGGGGGATCTGGAAACACCATATATTTT
d_call: -
j_call: TRBJ1-3
v_call: TRBV5-4
clone_size: -
cdr3_length: 16

cdr3_aa: CSVVTGGYGYTF
cdr3_nt: TGCAGTGTTGTAACAGGGGGATATGGCTACACCTTC
d_call: TRBD1
j_call: TRBJ1-2
v_call: TRBV29-1
clone_size: -
cdr3_length: 12

cdr3_aa: CAIKAGESSYEQYF
cdr3_nt: TGTGCCATCAAGGCAGGGGAGAGCTCCTACGAGCAGTACTTC
d_call: -
j_call: TRBJ2-7
v_call: TRBV10-3
clone_size: -
cdr3_length: 14

cdr3_aa: CATSMDRGNEQFF
cdr3_nt: TGTGCCACCAGCATGGACAGGGGGAATGAGCAGTTCTTC
d_call: TRBD1
j_call: TRBJ2-1
v_call: TRBV15
clone_size: -
cdr3_length: 13

cdr3_aa: CASSTPGTGSDTQYF
cdr3_nt: TGTGCCAGTAGTACCCCCGGGACAGGGTCAGATACGCAGTATTTT
d_call: TRBD1
j_call: TRBJ2-3
v_call: TRBV19
clone_size: once
cdr3_length: 15

cdr3_aa: CASSLYGQVNEKLFF
cdr3_nt: TGTGCCAGCAGCTTGTATGGGCAGGTTAATGAAAAACTGTTTTTT
d_call: -
j_call: TRBJ1-4
v_call: TRBV5-8
clone_size: -
cdr3_length: 15

cdr3_aa: CAWSVRVDQPQHF
cdr3_nt: TGTGCCTGGAGTGTCAGAGTGGATCAGCCCCAGCATTTT
d_call: -
j_call: TRBJ1-5
v_call: TRBV30
clone_size: -
cdr3_length: 13

cdr3_aa: CASIPKGITYEQYF
cdr3_nt: TGTGCCAGCATCCCGAAGGGGATAACCTACGAGCAGTACTTC
d_call: -
j_call: TRBJ2-7
v_call: TRBV5-8
clone_size: -
cdr3_length: 14

cdr3_aa: CASSGSTHGYTF
cdr3_nt: TGCGCCAGCAGCGGATCTACCCATGGCTACACCTTC
d_call: -
j_call: TRBJ1-2
v_call: TRBV5-1
clone_size: -
cdr3_length: 12

cdr3_aa: CASSLVSSWGARLKTGELFF
cdr3_nt: TGTGCCAGCAGCTTAGTTTCGTCGTGGGGGGCGCGATTAAAAACCGGGGAGCTGTTTTTT
d_call: -
j_call: TRBJ2-2
v_call: TRBV7-8
clone_size: -
cdr3_length: 20

cdr3_aa: CASSDGYEQYF
cdr3_nt: TGTGCCAGCAGTGACGGATACGAGCAGTACTTC
d_call: -
j_call: TRBJ2-7
v_call: TRBV6-5
clone_size: -
cdr3_length: 11

cdr3_aa: CASSLDLQGNSPLHF
cdr3_nt: TGTGCCAGCAGCTTGGACCTACAGGGAAATTCACCCCTCCACTTT
d_call: -
j_call: TRBJ1-6
v_call: TRBV5-4
clone_size: -
cdr3_length: 15

cdr3_aa: CASSAPQGAGGANVLTF
cdr3_nt: TGTGCCAGCAGCGCGCCGCAGGGGGCGGGTGGGGCCAACGTCCTGACTTTC
d_call: TRBD1
j_call: TRBJ2-6
v_call: TRBV7-2
clone_size: -
cdr3_length: 17

cdr3_aa: CASSLGLGIDYGYTF
cdr3_nt: TGTGCCAGCAGCCTAGGACTGGGGATCGACTATGGCTACACCTTC
d_call: -
j_call: TRBJ1-2
v_call: TRBV5-5
clone_size: -
cdr3_length: 15

cdr3_aa: CASSPYSGGAHPSTDTQYF
cdr3_nt: TGTGCCAGCTCACCGTATAGCGGGGGGGCCCACCCTAGCACAGATACGCAGTATTTT
d_call: TRBD2
j_call: TRBJ2-3
v_call: TRBV18
clone_size: -
cdr3_length: 19

cdr3_aa: CASSLGGGNQPQHF
cdr3_nt: TGTGCCAGCAGTTTAGGGGGCGGCAATCAGCCCCAGCATTTT
d_call: -
j_call: TRBJ1-5
v_call: TRBV27
clone_size: few
cdr3_length: 14

cdr3_aa: CASSLTGLRDRNNYGYTF
cdr3_nt: TGCGCCAGCAGCTTGACCGGGCTCCGGGACAGGAATAACTATGGCTACACCTTC
d_call: TRBD1
j_call: TRBJ1-2
v_call: TRBV5-1
clone_size: -
cdr3_length: 18

cdr3_aa: CASSRTDEKLFF
cdr3_nt: TGTGCCAGCAGCCGGACAGACGAAAAACTGTTTTTT
d_call: -
j_call: TRBJ1-4
v_call: TRBV7-9
clone_size: -
cdr3_length: 12

cdr3_aa: CAWSQGRGWGLEYEQYF
cdr3_nt: TGTGCCTGGAGTCAGGGGAGAGGGTGGGGGCTTGAGTACGAGCAGTACTTC
d_call: -
j_call: TRBJ2-7
v_call: TRBV30
clone_size: -
cdr3_length: 17

cdr3_aa: CASSLTRNTGELFF
cdr3_nt: TGTGCTAGCAGCTTAACGCGGAACACCGGGGAGCTGTTTTTT
d_call: -
j_call: TRBJ2-2
v_call: TRBV7-7
clone_size: -
cdr3_length: 14

cdr3_aa: CASSLGLPRARGYTF
cdr3_nt: TGTGCCAGCAGTTTAGGCTTGCCCCGGGCGCGTGGCTACACCTTC
d_call: -
j_call: TRBJ1-2
v_call: TRBV28
clone_size: -
cdr3_length: 15

cdr3_aa: CASSAGQAASGNQPQHF
cdr3_nt: TGTGCCAGCAGCGCCGGACAGGCCGCCTCGGGCAATCAGCCCCAGCATTTT
d_call: TRBD1
j_call: TRBJ1-5
v_call: TRBV7-2
clone_size: -
cdr3_length: 17

cdr3_aa: CASSIGSAGNTIYF
cdr3_nt: TGTGCCAGTAGTATCGGTAGCGCTGGAAACACCATATATTTT
d_call: -
j_call: TRBJ1-3
v_call: TRBV19
clone_size: few
cdr3_length: 14

cdr3_aa: CASSATGTETQYF
cdr3_nt: TGTGCCAGCAGCGCAACAGGGACCGAGACCCAGTACTTC
d_call: -
j_call: TRBJ2-5
v_call: TRBV7-2
clone_size: once
cdr3_length: 13

cdr3_aa: CASSPTDSPEAFF
cdr3_nt: TGCGCCAGCAGCCCGACGGACAGTCCTGAAGCTTTCTTT
d_call: -
j_call: TRBJ1-1
v_call: TRBV23-1
clone_size: few
cdr3_length: 13

cdr3_aa: CSARADSEQYF
cdr3_nt: TGCAGTGCTAGAGCGGACAGCGAGCAGTACTTC
d_call: -
j_call: TRBJ2-7
v_call: TRBV20-1
clone_size: -
cdr3_length: 11

cdr3_aa: CASSLSGLGTGELFF
cdr3_nt: TGTGCCAGCAGCTTATCGGGTCTGGGAACCGGGGAGCTGTTTTTT
d_call: -
j_call: TRBJ2-2
v_call: TRBV7-2
clone_size: -
cdr3_length: 15